The 20 T cell receptor beta chains below all came from one sample that was sequenced in a study of human CD8 memory T cell subsets. TPEX denoted exhausted-like, CCR7+ PD-1+ TIGIT+ early memory CD8+ T cells. Libraries for TCR beta were constructed using UMI-labeled 5' RACE. TCRdb re-called the 5' RACE reads, yielding one record per CDR3 amino acid sequence without DNA. The table lists thousands of distinct CDR3 sequences. Material: CD8+ T cells from PBMCs. Source of these receptors: a human donor in good health.

The rearrangement links TRBV15 to TRBJ2-7. The CDR3 is made up of 11 amino acids. Germline assignment: CDR1 LNHNV and CDR2 YYDKDF (reference sequence). CDR3 region: CATRLGSEQYF.

The rearrangement uses TRBV9 and TRBJ2-3; TCRdb designates TRBD2, a call that cannot be tested without DNA. This CDR3 spans 14 amino acids. The germline gives CDR1 SGDLS, CDR2 YYNGEE. The CDR3: CASTVGGLADTQYF. The full variable domain, rest sourced from reference TRBV9 and TRBJ2-3, is DSGVTQTPKHLITATGQRVTLRCSPRSGDLSVYWYQQSLDQGLQFLIQYYNGEERAKGNILERFSAQQFPDLHSELNLSSLELGDSALYFCASTVGGLADTQYFGPGTRLTVL.

The J gene is TRBJ2-3, the V gene TRBV7-9; the TRBD1 assignment by TCRdb is unverifiable without DNA. From germline, CDR1 is SEHNR and CDR2 FQNEAQ (reference sequence). The CDR3 runs 18 residues. The CDR3 here is CASSLIFDPGVPTDTQYF.

This chain uses TRBV2 with TRBJ2-1. This CDR3 region has 14 residues. Germline-derived CDR1 and CDR2 are SNHLY and FYNNEI. CDR3 region: CASSEALLNNEQFF.

The chain uses TRBV11-1 and TRBJ2-1; TCRdb reports TRBD2, a call that lacks DNA to check it against. Germline CDR1 SGHAT, CDR2 FQDESV (reference sequence). This CDR3 region has 15 residues. The CDR3 reads CASSSSGGSYNEQFF.

This clonotype ranks as medium-sized (0.01 to 0.1%) in terms of frequency. This chain uses TRBV12-3 or TRBV12-4 with TRBJ2-7. The CDR3 spans 14 residues. This chain's CDR3 is CASRSTGGPYEQYF.

V gene TRBV12-3 or TRBV12-4 combines with J gene TRBJ2-7. The CDR3 contains 12 residues. CDR3 residues: CASSLWSAEQYF.

V usage is TRBV7-6 and J usage is TRBJ2-7. The CDR3 is 15 amino acids. CDR1 and CDR2 from the germline V gene are SGHVS and FNYEAQ. The CDR3 here is CASSLSGSLSYEQYF.

Judged by frequency, this clonotype is medium-sized. CDR3 residues: CACGPGVYGYTF. The chain employs TRBV12-3 or TRBV12-4 and TRBJ1-2; TCRdb indicates TRBD1, and absent DNA this call remains unverified. The CDR3 runs 12 residues.

V and J are TRBV5-6 and TRBJ1-1. Germline CDR1 reads SGHDT; CDR2 reads YYEEEE. This CDR3 contains 19 residues. CDR3 protein: CASSLIPYRADTPNTEAFF.

This chain uses TRBV6-5 with TRBJ2-1; TCRdb reports TRBD1, a call that lacks DNA to check it against. Germline CDR1 is MNHEY and CDR2 is SVGAGI. The CDR3 runs 14 residues. CDR3 protein: CASSSWTGHNEQFF.

The chain uses TRBV2 and TRBJ2-7; TCRdb's D call, TRBD1, is unchecked because there is no DNA. Germline-derived CDR1 and CDR2 are SNHLY and FYNNEI. There are 16 residues in the CDR3. The CDR3 spells CASSEYRGQGGHEQYF.

The chain combines TRBV6-4 with TRBJ1-1; TCRdb calls TRBD1, which cannot be checked without DNA. This CDR3 comprises 14 residues. CDR1 is MRHNA, CDR2 SNTAGT, per germline. The CDR3: CASSQGADRREAFF.

V is TRBV6-2 or TRBV6-3 and J is TRBJ1-5. CDR1 and CDR2 (germline): MNHEY, SVGEGT. The CDR3 is made up of 15 amino acids. The CDR3 spells CASTPRVNGNQPQHF.

The V call is TRBV7-6, the J call TRBJ2-1. CDR3 length equals 14 residues. The germline gives CDR1 SGHVS, CDR2 FNYEAQ. Here the CDR3 reads CASSLGGLANEQFF.

V usage is TRBV7-9 and J usage is TRBJ2-1; TCRdb outputs TRBD2, but without DNA this stays unchecked. This CDR3 is built from 15 residues. Per the germline V gene, CDR1 is SEHNR and CDR2 is FQNEAQ (reference sequence). The CDR3 region is CASSLEIGLPGEQFF.

The chain carries TRBV14 and TRBJ2-7; TCRdb lists TRBD1, though no DNA is available to test this call. The CDR3 sequence is 13 residues long. The germline gives CDR1 SGHDN, CDR2 FVKESK. The chain's CDR3 is CASSLFSRAEQYF.

The chain is built from TRBV29-1 and TRBJ2-3; TCRdb reports TRBD2, a call that lacks DNA to check it against. Germline values: CDR1 SQVTM, CDR2 ANQGSEA. This CDR3 is 15 amino acids long. The CDR3 sequence: CSVEETSGPTDTQYF.

V and J are TRBV20-1 and TRBJ2-2; TCRdb names TRBD1, which stays unverified in the absence of DNA. The CDR3 totals 13 residues. Germline-derived CDR1 and CDR2 are DFQATT and SNEGSKA (reference sequence). CDR3 in amino acids: CSAPDTNTGELFF.

V and J are TRBV7-9 and TRBJ1-2; TCRdb selects TRBD1, and the lack of DNA leaves this call unchecked. The CDR3 covers 15 residues. Germline loops: CDR1 SEHNR, CDR2 FQNEAQ (reference sequence). The CDR3 spells CASSLGQGDNYGYTF.